Following are 29 T cell receptor beta chains from one sample sequenced in a study of T cells after yellow fever vaccination. TCRdb re-derived calls from the 5' RACE reads in MiXCR, one entry per CDR3 protein. The sample has about 130,000 distinct CDR3 sequences; 7.5% to 10% are singletons. Sequenced here: CD8+ T cells sorted from PBMCs, sampled on the day of the yellow fever booster vaccination. These receptor sequences come from a man in his late teens or twenties who received the YFV17D yellow fever vaccine.

V usage is TRBV5-1 and J usage is TRBJ2-1; TRBD2 might be the D (6 bases). The germline V and J ends were trimmed by 7 bases and 8 bases, with 19 bases remaining between them. There are 14 residues in the CDR3. Germline CDR1 SGHRS, CDR2 YFSETQ. The CDR3 sequence: CASGYIRGVDEQFF. The CDR3 coding sequence is TGCGCCAGCGGTTACATCCGCGGGGTGGATGAGCAGTTCTTC.

This chain joins TRBV19 and TRBJ1-6, with 8 bases identical to TRBD1. The J segment lost 3 bases and the V segment lost 10 bases, leaving 8 bases of the junction unmatched. CDR3 size: 15 residues. From germline, CDR1 is LNHDA and CDR2 SQIVND (reference sequence). In DNA, the CDR3 is TGTGCCACCCGGACAGGGAGTGGCTATAATTCACCCCTCCACTTT. It translates to CATRTGSGYNSPLHF.

This clonotype was seen many times. The J gene is TRBJ2-5, the V gene TRBV5-1; 10 positions match TRBD2. Losses at the gene ends were 4 bases for V and 5 bases for J; bases not matched to a gene: 5. The CDR3 totals 14 residues. From germline, CDR1 is SGHRS and CDR2 YFSETQ. The CDR3 DNA reads TGCGCCAGCAGCCTAGCGGGGGCGTGGGAGACCCAGTACTTC. The encoded protein is CASSLAGAWETQYF.

This clonotype has ten or more counts. The rearrangement uses TRBV30 and TRBJ2-7, with a possible D match to TRBD2 (5 bases). Germline lookup yields CDR1 GTSNPN and CDR2 SVGIG (reference sequence). The CDR3 sequence is 15 residues long. Trimming removed 1 base at V and 4 bases at J, with 17 bases between. The CDR3 is CAWSAGLPVIYEQYF. CDR3 in DNA: TGTGCCTGGAGTGCTGGACTCCCAGTGATTTACGAGCAGTACTTC.

The CDR3 DNA reads TGCGCCAGCAGCCGAGGCGGCTGGGAGACCCAGTACTTC. Residues: CASSRGGWETQYF. The chain couples TRBV4-3 to TRBJ2-5, with D unresolved. CDR3 size: 13 residues. Trimming removed 4 bases from V and 5 bases from J, with 11 bases in between. Germline V lookup: CDR1 LGHNA, CDR2 YSLEER.

CDR3 sequence: CACRTGGNEQFF. The DNA of the CDR3 is TGTGCCTGCCGGACAGGGGGGAATGAGCAGTTCTTC. The chain employs TRBV12-3 or TRBV12-4 and TRBJ2-1; 10 bases are a match to TRBD1. J gave up 7 bases and V 11 bases, and 5 bases lay outside the gene matches. This CDR3 region has 12 residues.

The chain links TRBV27 to TRBJ2-7; 9 bases are a match to TRBD1. This CDR3 spans 14 amino acids. V trimming: 6 bases; J trimming: 3 bases; junction bases outside the gene matches: 6. The germline CDR1 and CDR2 sequences are MNHEY and SMNVEV (reference sequence). The CDR3 DNA reads as TGTGCCAGCAGAGGCATGGACAGGGGCTACGAGCAGTACTTC. Protein sequence: CASRGMDRGYEQYF.

The chain recombines TRBV7-6 with TRBJ2-2, with TRBD1 as a possible D gene (6 bases). This CDR3 spans 15 amino acids. Trimming stripped 5 bases from V and 7 bases from J, with 17 bases between. Germline lookup yields CDR1 SGHVS and CDR2 FNYEAQ. The CDR3 sequence is CASSKSARTDGELFF. The CDR3 DNA follows: TGTGCCAGCAGCAAAAGCGCCCGGACAGACGGGGAGCTGTTTTTT.

This clonotype came up a few times. The V call is TRBV7-3, the J call TRBJ1-1; unclear D gene. Trimming left V 2 bases short and J 5 bases short, with 9 bases between. CDR3 length equals 13 residues. CDR1 is SGHTA, CDR2 FQGTGA, per germline. CDR3 sequence (DNA): TGTGCCAGCAGCTTAGAGGTGGGAACTGAAGCTTTCTTT. As protein: CASSLEVGTEAFF.

CDR3 amino acids: CASTELRLSTDTQYF. As DNA, the CDR3 is TGTGCCAGCACCGAATTGCGCCTCTCCACAGATACGCAGTATTTT. The rearrangement joins TRBV7-2 to TRBJ2-3; no clear D. Germline CDR1 and CDR2: SGHTA and FQGNSA. V dropped 7 bases and J dropped 2 bases, with 16 bases sitting between them. The CDR3 length is 15 residues.

A few counts support this clonotype. The V gene is TRBV7-2, the J gene TRBJ2-1; 9 bases line up with TRBD2. From germline, CDR1 is SGHTA and CDR2 FQGNSA. The CDR3 runs to 15 residues. Trimming took 3 bases from V and 7 from J; bases not matched to a gene: 7. CDR3 bases: TGTGCCAGCAGCTTCGGGCGGGGGGGCGTAAATGAGCAGTTCTTC. Its protein product is CASSFGRGGVNEQFF.

This clonotype was seen more than once but under ten times. The chain combines TRBV11-1 with TRBJ1-1; D possibly corresponds to TRBD1 (6 bases). With 7 bases removed from V and 5 bases from J, the gap between germline ends came to 20 bases. The CDR3 length is 15 residues. Germline CDR1 reads SGHAT; CDR2 reads FQDESV (reference sequence). CDR3: CASTGGVRVNTEAFF. CDR3 bases: TGTGCCAGCACCGGGGGCGTCCGGGTAAATACTGAAGCTTTCTTT. Full variable domain (remainder filled in from reference TRBV11-1 and TRBJ1-1): EAEVAQSPRYKITEKSQAVAFWCDPISGHATLYWYRQILGQGPELLVQFQDESVVDDSQLPKDRFSAERLKGVDSTLKIQPAELGDSAMYLCASTGGVRVNTEAFFGQGTRLTVV.

This chain joins TRBV15 and TRBJ1-2; possibly TRBD1 for D (5 bases). Germline V gene sequence: CDR1 LNHNV, CDR2 YYDKDF (reference sequence). Between the trimmed V and J ends, which lost 0 bases and 7 bases, there was a span of 15 bases. The CDR3 runs 15 residues. The chain's CDR3 is CATSRDLTGWSGYTF. The CDR3 DNA follows: TGTGCCACCAGCAGAGATTTAACAGGATGGAGTGGCTACACCTTC.

A few counts support this clonotype. The chain uses TRBV10-3 and TRBJ2-7; D uncertain. Germline CDR1 is ENHRY and CDR2 is SYGVKD. The CDR3 consists of 13 residues. V was shortened by 0 bases and J by 6 bases, with 9 bases between the two germline ends. The CDR3 nucleotides are TGTGCCATCAGTGAGTCGGGGTTAACCGAGCAGTACTTC. It is translated as CAISESGLTEQYF.

The rearrangement joins TRBV19 to TRBJ1-1; D is possibly TRBD1 (5 bases). Between the trimmed V and J ends, which lost 5 bases and 0 bases, there was a span of 13 bases. This CDR3 is 15 amino acids long. Germline V gives CDR1 LNHDA, CDR2 SQIVND (reference sequence). The CDR3 DNA reads as TGTGCCAGTAGTCTCCCGGGGGATATGAACACTGAAGCTTTCTTT. Its translation: CASSLPGDMNTEAFF.

This clonotype was counted ten times or more. The chain uses TRBV19 and TRBJ2-5; 9 nucleotides align to TRBD1. There are 14 residues in the CDR3. V shed 2 bases, J shed 4 bases, and the junction held 2 bases outside the gene matches. Germline assignment: CDR1 LNHDA and CDR2 SQIVND (reference sequence). CDR3 amino acids: CASSITGGGETQYF. CDR3 sequence (DNA): TGTGCCAGTAGTATAACAGGGGGCGGAGAGACCCAGTACTTC.

This clonotype was recorded many times. The V call is TRBV4-2, the J call TRBJ2-1; the match to TRBD2 covers 7 bases. The CDR3 covers 13 residues. Germline CDR1 is LGHNA and CDR2 is YNFKEQ. Trimming cost V 3 bases and J 7 bases; bases outside gene matches: 3. Here the CDR3 DNA reads TGTGCCAGCAGCCAGGGGGGGGGAAATGAGCAGTTCTTC. Its translation: CASSQGGGNEQFF.

This clonotype was picked up a small number of times. The chain combines TRBV7-9 with TRBJ2-1, with TRBD2 matching over 8 bases. The junction had 6 bases not matched to a gene; V was cut back by 5 bases and J by 9 bases. This CDR3 has 13 amino acids. CDR1 is SEHNR and CDR2 is FQNEAQ in the germline V gene (reference sequence). The CDR3 loop reads CASSISGDGEQFF. CDR3 nucleotide sequence: TGTGCCAGCAGCATTAGCGGGGACGGTGAGCAGTTCTTC. Filled out from reference TRBV7-9 and TRBJ2-1, the complete variable domain reads DTGVSQNPRHKITKRGQNVTFRCDPISEHNRLYWYRQTLGQGPEFLTYFQNEAQLEKSRLLSDRFSAERPKGSFSTLEIQRTEQGDSAMYLCASSISGDGEQFFGPGTRLTVL.

This clonotype was picked up many times. The chain couples TRBV7-9 to TRBJ2-7, with D perhaps matching TRBD1 (5 bases). Germline V gives CDR1 SEHNR, CDR2 FQNEAQ (reference sequence). Deletions cut 2 bases from V and 2 bases from J, with 7 bases between. The CDR3 runs to 13 residues. The CDR3 DNA is TGTGCCAGCAGCTTAATGGACACCTACGAGCAGTACGTC. As protein: CASSLMDTYEQYV.

CDR3 sequence: CASSPPNYGYTF. The CDR3 coding sequence is TGTGCCAGCAGTCCCCCGAACTATGGCTACACCTTC. V gene TRBV12-3 or TRBV12-4 combines with J gene TRBJ1-2, with unresolved D. The CDR3 runs 12 residues. Trimming took off 5 bases at V and 2 bases at J, with 6 bases between the two ends.

The rearrangement joins TRBV6-1 to TRBJ1-1, with 8 nucleotides matching TRBD1. Germline V gene lookup returns CDR1 MNHNS and CDR2 SASEGT. Trimming took 1 base from V and 7 from J; bases not matched to a gene: 8. The CDR3 loop spans 15 amino acids. This CDR3 is CASSEGARGRNEAFF. For the CDR3, the DNA is TGTGCCAGCAGTGAAGGGGCCAGGGGGCGAAATGAAGCTTTCTTT.

J is TRBJ1-2 and V is TRBV29-1, with TRBD1 as a possible D gene (6 bases). The CDR3 loop spans 13 amino acids. Trimming left V 4 bases short and J 6 bases short, with 15 bases between. Per the germline V gene, CDR1 is SQVTM and CDR2 is ANQGSEA. The CDR3, as DNA: TGCAGCGTTGCAGAAGGGGGATACAATGGCTACACCTTC. Its protein is CSVAEGGYNGYTF.

Only a few counts were recorded for this clonotype. This chain uses TRBV5-4 with TRBJ2-5, with 7 bases aligning to TRBD2. The germline CDR1 and CDR2 sequences are SGHNT and YYREEE (reference sequence). The length of the CDR3 is 16 residues. V shed 0 bases and J 5 bases; nucleotides not matched to a gene: 10. This CDR3 is CASSLDGAGLTETQYF. CDR3 DNA sequence: TGTGCCAGCAGCTTGGACGGAGCGGGGTTGACGGAGACCCAGTACTTC.

This clonotype was detected only a few times. This rearrangement joins TRBV29-1 to TRBJ1-3; 10 nucleotides match TRBD1. V shed 6 bases and J 3 bases; nucleotides not matched to a gene: 8. The germline V gene has CDR1 SQVTM and CDR2 ANQGSEA. This CDR3 region has 15 residues. As DNA, the CDR3 is TGCAGCGTCGCCCCGGGGACAGGGGATGGAAACACCATATATTTT. It codes for CSVAPGTGDGNTIYF. The whole variable domain, filled in from reference TRBV29-1 and TRBJ1-3, reads SAVISQKPSRDICQRGTSLTIQCQVDSQVTMMFWYRQQPGQSLTLIATANQGSEATYESGFVIDKFPISRPNLTFSTLTVSNMSPEDSSIYLCSVAPGTGDGNTIYFGEGSWLTVV.

The chain joins TRBV12-3 or TRBV12-4 to TRBJ1-2; D is perhaps TRBD1 (5 bases). The CDR3 contains 13 residues. V lost 10 bases and J lost 0, with 12 bases in between. The CDR3 region is CATSRDSNYGYTF. The CDR3 DNA follows: TGTGCCACCAGCAGGGACTCTAACTATGGCTACACCTTC.

The chain has TRBV7-2 and TRBJ2-7; 12 nucleotides align to TRBD2. Germline V gene sequence: CDR1 SGHTA, CDR2 FQGNSA. With V trimmed by 4 bases and J by 4 bases, 5 bases remained unmatched. This CDR3 has 15 amino acids. The CDR3 region is CASSSSGGGLYEQYF. CDR3 coding DNA: TGTGCCAGCAGCTCTAGCGGGGGGGGACTTTACGAGCAGTACTTC.

This clonotype was recorded a few times. The CDR3 region has the DNA TGTGCCAGCAGCGCGACCCGGGGAGGAGAGACCCAGTACTTC. This sequence encodes CASSATRGGETQYF. V is TRBV7-9 and J is TRBJ2-5; TRBD2 is a possible D gene (6 bases). Germline CDR1 SEHNR, CDR2 FQNEAQ (reference sequence). The V end lost 5 bases, the J end lost 4 bases, and 14 bases lay between the germline ends. This CDR3 contains 14 residues.

The rearrangement joins TRBV7-7 to TRBJ2-3; 14 bases are a match to TRBD2. The ends lost 5 bases at V and 3 bases at J; junction bases unmatched: 4. Germline V gives CDR1 SSHAT, CDR2 FNYEAQ (reference sequence). The CDR3 is made up of 16 amino acids. DNA for the CDR3: TGTGCCAGCAGCATTGGACTAGCGGGGGGTACAGATACGCAGTATTTT. Translating gives CASSIGLAGGTDTQYF.

The chain joins TRBV5-4 to TRBJ2-5; D may be TRBD2 (6 bases). V was cut by 3 bases and J by 2 bases, with 11 bases left in between. The CDR3 runs to 14 residues. Per the germline V gene, CDR1 is SGHNT and CDR2 is YYREEE (reference sequence). The DNA for the CDR3 is TGTGCCAGCAGCTCCTCGACTAGGCAAGAGACCCAGTACTTC. Translated: CASSSSTRQETQYF.